These 26 T cell receptor beta chains originate from one sample sequenced in a study of T cells after yellow fever vaccination. TCRdb analysed the 5' RACE reads with MiXCR anew, one entry per CDR3 protein. The sample lists 250,000 to 300,000 distinct CDR3 sequences, 8.7% occurring once. The sample here was CD4+ T cells sorted from PBMCs, taken 5 days after the yellow fever booster vaccination. The receptors shown here come from a young man who received the YFV17D yellow fever vaccine.

The rearrangement joins TRBV7-2 to TRBJ2-7; D might be TRBD2 (7 bases). The germline CDR1 and CDR2 sequences are SGHTA and FQGNSA. The CDR3 has 16 amino acids. Trimming shortened V by 5 bases and J by 3 bases, and 20 bases separated the two germline ends. The CDR3: CASSPGGGGLIYEQYF. CDR3 in DNA: TGTGCCAGCAGCCCAGGTGGGGGGGGGCTTATCTACGAGCAGTACTTC.

This clonotype appeared a few times. The chain recombines TRBV4-1 with TRBJ2-7, with D possibly called TRBD1 or TRBD2 (5 bases each). V was clipped by 3 bases and J by 2 bases, with 11 bases between them. In germline, CDR1 is MGHRA, CDR2 YSYEKL. This CDR3 has 14 amino acids. The CDR3 DNA sequence: TGCGCCAGCAGCCAGGCCCGGGGCCCCTACGAGCAGTACTTC. This gives the protein CASSQARGPYEQYF.

This clonotype was counted at least ten times. The chain joins TRBV6-6 to TRBJ2-5; TRBD1 matches 7 bases. The CDR3 totals 19 residues. V trimming: 4 bases; J trimming: 2 bases; junction bases outside the gene matches: 19. CDR1 is MNHNY and CDR2 is SVGAGI in the germline V gene (reference sequence). The CDR3 reads CASSSKRRTGAPIQETQYF. DNA for the CDR3: TGTGCCAGCAGTTCCAAGCGCCGGACAGGCGCTCCAATTCAAGAGACCCAGTACTTC.

This clonotype was counted between two and nine times. The J gene is TRBJ2-7, the V gene TRBV5-1; 9 bases map to TRBD1. This CDR3 region has 17 residues. V gave up 4 bases and J gave up 2 bases; unmatched junction bases: 13. Germline loops: CDR1 SGHRS, CDR2 YFSETQ. DNA for the CDR3: TGCGCCAGCAGCCGGGACGGACAGGGGTCAAGAACCTACGAGCAGTACGTC. Translation: CASSRDGQGSRTYEQYV.

V usage is TRBV13 and J usage is TRBJ1-2; D remains unclear. Germline V lookup: CDR1 PRHDT, CDR2 FYEKMQ (reference sequence). V lost 0 bases to trimming and J lost 6 bases, with 11 bases between them. The CDR3 runs 14 residues. The DNA of the CDR3 is TGTGCCAGCAGCTTAGGCCACAGTTCCCATGGCTACACCTTC. Its protein product is CASSLGHSSHGYTF.

The chain is built from TRBV7-9 and TRBJ1-1; no definite D call. The CDR3 sequence is 12 residues long. Germline CDR1 reads SEHNR; CDR2 reads FQNEAQ (reference sequence). V was trimmed by 5 bases and J by 7 bases, leaving 11 bases between them. CDR3 in amino acids: CASSSQDGEAFF. CDR3 DNA: TGTGCCAGCAGCAGCCAAGACGGTGAAGCTTTCTTT.

This clonotype was counted only a few times. The V call is TRBV4-3, the J call TRBJ1-2, with D uncertain. This CDR3 has 15 residues. The V end lost 0 bases, the J end lost 4 bases, and 12 bases lay between the germline ends. CDR1 and CDR2 from the germline V gene are LGHNA and YSLEER. CDR3 coding DNA: TGCGCCAGCAGCCAAGAGTCTCCTGTTCTCTATGGCTACACCTTC. It specifies CASSQESPVLYGYTF.

The chain links TRBV12-3 or TRBV12-4 to TRBJ1-2; D remains unclear. The V and J ends lost 5 bases and 8 bases respectively, with 21 bases between them. This CDR3 has 15 amino acids. The CDR3 spells CASSKGPETEEGYTF. The CDR3 nucleotides read TGTGCCAGCAGTAAGGGCCCGGAGACTGAGGAGGGCTACACCTTC.

The chain links TRBV12-3 or TRBV12-4 to TRBJ2-3; 8 positions match TRBD2. This CDR3 is 15 amino acids long. V dropped 5 bases and J dropped 0; count of bases not matched to a gene: 4. CDR3 DNA sequence: TGTGCCAGCAGTGTTAGCGGGGCTAGCACAGATACGCAGTATTTT. Residues: CASSVSGASTDTQYF.

This clonotype appeared a few times. The chain joins TRBV12-3 or TRBV12-4 to TRBJ1-2; TRBD1 might be the D (5 bases). With 7 bases removed from V and 0 bases from J, the gap between germline ends came to 15 bases. The length of the CDR3 is 15 residues. The CDR3: CASKIGTDANYGYTF. CDR3 nucleotides: TGTGCCAGCAAGATCGGGACGGACGCTAACTATGGCTACACCTTC.

This clonotype appeared a few times. The chain employs TRBV4-3 and TRBJ2-1; 8 nucleotides align to TRBD1. The CDR3 covers 17 residues. Trimming at V came to 1 base and at J to 8 bases, leaving 13 bases not matched to a gene. CDR1 and CDR2 from the germline V gene are LGHNA and YSLEER. The CDR3 reads CASSQVRGRGHRDEQFF. CDR3 nucleotides: TGCGCCAGCAGCCAAGTAAGGGGCAGGGGGCATCGCGATGAGCAGTTCTTC.

V is TRBV10-3 and J is TRBJ2-7, with D perhaps matching TRBD2 (6 bases). The CDR3 is made up of 12 amino acids. Trimming pared 11 bases from V and 7 bases from J, leaving 18 bases between. Germline V lookup: CDR1 ENHRY, CDR2 SYGVKD. The CDR3 DNA reads as TGTGCCGTACGCTCAGGAGGGGATGAGCAGTACTTC. Amino acids: CAVRSGGDEQYF.

This clonotype has more than one count but fewer than ten. V gene TRBV7-2 combines with J gene TRBJ2-6; unclear D gene. CDR3 length: 16 amino acids. In germline, CDR1 is SGHTA, CDR2 FQGNSA. Trimming removed 2 bases from V and 0 bases from J, with 8 bases in between. The CDR3 loop reads CASSLTWGSGANVLTF. The CDR3 coding sequence is TGTGCCAGCAGCTTAACATGGGGCTCTGGGGCCAACGTCCTGACTTTC.

This clonotype was recorded a few times. This chain uses TRBV6-1 with TRBJ1-1; D possibly corresponds to TRBD1 (6 bases). Germline V lookup: CDR1 MNHNS, CDR2 SASEGT. With 8 bases removed from V and 6 bases from J, the gap between germline ends came to 19 bases. The CDR3 extends over 14 amino acids. CDR3 sequence: CASFRGLLSPEAFF. The CDR3 region has the DNA TGTGCCAGCTTCAGGGGACTCCTCTCTCCTGAAGCTTTCTTT.

Only a few counts were recorded for this clonotype. The chain recombines TRBV5-1 with TRBJ1-2, with D tentatively TRBD1 (5 bases). Germline values: CDR1 SGHRS, CDR2 YFSETQ. Trimming took 3 bases from V and 8 from J, leaving 17 bases between them. The length of the CDR3 is 14 residues. This chain's CDR3 is CASSSGDLPGGYTF. The CDR3 DNA sequence: TGCGCCAGCAGCTCCGGGGACCTGCCTGGGGGCTACACCTTC.

Many counts were recorded for this clonotype. The chain joins TRBV15 to TRBJ1-2; D might be TRBD1 (6 bases). V lost 0 bases, J lost 8 bases, and 13 bases lay in between. There are 14 residues in the CDR3. Germline lookup yields CDR1 LNHNV and CDR2 YYDKDF (reference sequence). This CDR3 is CATSRDQGPGGYTF. CDR3 in DNA: TGTGCCACCAGCAGAGATCAGGGGCCCGGCGGCTACACCTTC. Full variable domain (outside the CDR3, taken from reference TRBV15 and TRBJ1-2): DAMVIQNPRYQVTQFGKPVTLSCSQTLNHNVMYWYQQKSSQAPKLLFHYYDKDFNNEADTPDNFQSRRPNTSFCFLDIRSPGLGDTAMYLCATSRDQGPGGYTFGSGTRLTVV.

This chain links TRBV10-3 with TRBJ2-5; 8 bases fit TRBD2. CDR3 length equals 14 residues. The ends lost 6 bases at V and 3 bases at J; junction bases unmatched: 6. The germline CDR1 and CDR2 sequences are ENHRY and SYGVKD. DNA for the CDR3: TGTGCCATCAGAAGCGGGGGAGGGGAAGAGACCCAGTACTTC. Its translation is CAIRSGGGEETQYF.

This clonotype was seen more than once but under ten times. This rearrangement joins TRBV3-1 to TRBJ2-1; the D gene is possibly TRBD1 (6 bases). The germline V and J ends were trimmed by 4 bases and 7 bases, with 14 bases remaining between them. Germline CDR1 and CDR2: LGHDT and YNNKEL (reference sequence). The length of the CDR3 is 14 residues. The CDR3 reads CASSPSDRTNEQFF. The CDR3 region has the DNA TGTGCCAGCAGCCCCTCCGACAGGACGAATGAGCAGTTCTTC.

This clonotype occurred a few times. This rearrangement joins TRBV29-1 to TRBJ1-2; D is uncertain. CDR3 length equals 13 residues. Looked up from germline, CDR1 is SQVTM and CDR2 is ANQGSEA. The V and J ends lost 1 base and 1 base respectively, with 7 bases between them. The CDR3 nucleotides are TGCAGCGTTGAAGCCCAGTTTAACTATGGCTACACCTTC. Protein: CSVEAQFNYGYTF.

V and J are TRBV5-1 and TRBJ2-7; D perhaps matches TRBD1 (5 bases). V was pared by 0 bases and J by 5 bases, with 6 bases between. Germline CDR1 and CDR2: SGHRS and YFSETQ. The CDR3 sequence is 12 residues long. CDR3 nucleotides: TGCGCCAGCAGCTTGGAGGGGAACGAGCAGTACTTC. Its protein is CASSLEGNEQYF. The entire variable domain, with the rest obtained from reference TRBV5-1 and TRBJ2-7, is as follows: KAGVTQTPRYLIKTRGQQVTLSCSPISGHRSVSWYQQTPGQGLQFLFEYFSETQRNKGNFPGRFSGRQFSNSRSEMNVSTLELGDSALYLCASSLEGNEQYFGPGTRLTVT.

The table lists this clonotype with a few counts. This chain connects TRBV6-2 or TRBV6-3 to TRBJ2-5; D is undetermined. The V end lost 7 bases, the J end lost 0 bases, and 9 bases lay between the germline ends. Germline CDR1 and CDR2: MNHEY and SVGEGT. The CDR3 has 13 amino acids. The CDR3 nucleotides are TGTGCCAGCATAGACCCGTACCAAGAGACCCAGTACTTC. Protein sequence: CASIDPYQETQYF.

This clonotype was seen a handful of times. The chain employs TRBV12-3 or TRBV12-4 and TRBJ2-3; a weak D match, TRBD1 (6 bases). Between the trimmed V and J ends, which lost 6 bases and 2 bases, there was a span of 9 bases. CDR3 length: 13 residues. The CDR3 sequence: CASRRDTTDTQYF. The CDR3 DNA sequence: TGTGCCAGCAGACGGGACACCACAGATACGCAGTATTTT.

This clonotype was seen repeatedly, ten times or more. The J gene is TRBJ2-3, the V gene TRBV15; D not resolved. The germline V and J ends were trimmed by 1 base and 2 bases, with 7 bases remaining between them. Per the germline V gene, CDR1 is LNHNV and CDR2 is YYDKDF (reference sequence). This CDR3 spans 14 amino acids. The CDR3 sequence is CATSRAVTTDTQYF. The CDR3, as DNA: TGTGCCACCAGCAGAGCGGTGACCACAGATACGCAGTATTTT.

This clonotype came up a few times. The chain couples TRBV6-5 to TRBJ1-1; 9 nucleotides agree with TRBD1. Germline V lookup: CDR1 MNHEY, CDR2 SVGAGI. With V trimmed by 6 bases and J by 12 bases, 8 bases remained unmatched. This CDR3 is 12 amino acids long. CDR3 protein: CASSPDRGSSFF. The CDR3 nucleotides are TGTGCCAGCAGCCCCGACAGGGGGTCGTCTTTCTTT.

The chain employs TRBV18 and TRBJ2-3; 9 bases are a match to TRBD1. The germline V gene encodes CDR1 KGHSH and CDR2 LQKENI. The trim removed 3 bases at V and 5 bases at J, leaving 6 bases unmatched. The CDR3 totals 15 residues. CDR3 protein: CASSPPRTGEDTQYF. DNA of the CDR3: TGTGCCAGCTCACCTCCTCGGACAGGGGAAGATACGCAGTATTTT. The whole variable domain, filled in from reference TRBV18 and TRBJ2-3, reads NAGVMQNPRHLVRRRGQEARLRCSPMKGHSHVYWYRQLPEEGLKFMVYLQKENIIDESGMPKERFSAEFPKEGPSILRIQQVVRGDSAAYFCASSPPRTGEDTQYFGPGTRLTVL.

The chain employs TRBV12-3 or TRBV12-4 and TRBJ1-5; 7 bases are a match to TRBD1. J was trimmed by 4 bases and V by 5 bases; bases with no gene match: 5. This CDR3 is 14 amino acids long. In DNA form, the CDR3 reads TGTGCCAGCAGTATGGGACAGATTAATCAGCCCCAGCATTTT. This gives the protein CASSMGQINQPQHF.